The entry that follows covers one TCR beta chain sequence. This clone was seen a single time. Its antigen is not yet known. There are no base qualities to consult, and no much larger clone falls within one base. The germline V gene (reference sequence) supplies CDR1 MNHEY and CDR2 SMNVEV. Measured from the cysteine to the phenylalanine, the CDR3 is 15 residues long. CDR3 DNA only is kept here, 45 bases in frame from base 1. V gives up 6 bases and J gives up 3 bases, and the segment between their germline ends measures 18 bases. TCRbeta CDR3 regions were amplified from genomic DNA by means of the immunoSEQ Assay, a bias-controlled multiplex PCR. Turning to the authors' computational methods: Within the assay, amplification of reference gene primers was used to estimate how many nucleated cells each sample contained. To quantify the absolute abundance of each unique TCRbeta CDR3 rearrangement, sequence reads were collapsed and filtered. Productive Simpson clonality was computed per sample as the square root of Simpson's diversity index over productive rearrangements. In TCRdb, the immuneACCESS table is reduced to in-frame sequences with V and J assigned. These tables do not hold every clone; where another copy was compared, an unresolved V gene accounts for under half, and the others remain unexplained. V and J calls and clone size are as listed in that table; D and trimming were resolved from the DNA. For this sample the table gives fewer than 250,000 clones, of which 88% were detected only once. Of the sample, 0.95% to 1.3% is held by the ten largest clones.

Each collaborating institution followed its own protocols to collect whole blood in K2EDTA tubes. For TCRbeta analysis, collaborator samples were shipped as frozen whole blood, as isolated PBMCs, or as DNA extracted from either sample type. The record originates from a study of blood T cell repertoires in COVID-19 (dated by TCRdb to the early 2020s). With regard to the full study: The collaborator samples originated in the United States, Italy and Spain and spanned the acute and convalescent phases of COVID-19. A de-identified subject ID, COVID-19 status, age in years and sex were almost always included in the sample metadata. The prospective study material was composed of cDNA or gDNA derived from T cells, B-cell-depleted T cells, or PBMCs. Where available, HLA class I and class II types were obtained from metadata supplied by the sample provider rather than from assay-based typing. Subjects who had been exposed to COVID-19, were actively infected with it, or had recovered from it provided the deeply sampled blood TCRbeta repertoires that made up the dataset. Samples were obtained from the ongoing ImmuneRACE study (first 160 participants) and from over 1,000 subjects provided by 6 global collaborators. The repertoires were made available in a free public database intended to serve as a resource for research on the immune response to SARS-CoV-2. Paper-wide results and their limitations: The amount of clinical and demographic metadata varied by source and participant and was provided uncurated.

The sample taken for sequencing was peripheral blood. This clonotype was obtained from a man aged 30 to 39 with acute or convalescent COVID-19. The chain couples TRBV27 to TRBJ2-7; a tentative D call is TRBD2 (6 bases match). The nucleotides are TGTGCCAGCAGCTCCCCCGCGACTAGATACTACGAGCAGTACTTC. This is translated as CASSSPATRYYEQYF.